This is a list of T cell receptor beta chains from one sample in a study of cytomegalovirus exposure and HLA in healthy donors. Here immunoSEQ multiplex PCR was the method, and the copy in TCRdb shows in-frame clones only, minus some. The data show fewer than 150,000 clones, approximately 80% seen once. Sequencing was performed on PBMCs. All receptors derive from a man in his forties or fifties in good health and CMV-seropositive. CDR3s include the opening cysteine and the closing phenylalanine or tryptophan. The D gene is left open where the match is weak. The size field is filled for only some rows; it gives once, few, many or a size class.

abundance	v_gene	j_gene	d_gene	CDR3nt	CDR3aa
-	TRBV5-6	TRBJ1-5	-	TGTGCCAGCAGCCTTTCCTATAGCAATCAGCCCCAGCATTTT	CASSLSYSNQPQHF
-	TRBV4-1	TRBJ2-5	TRBD2	TGCGCCAGCACCTCCGAGCCCTTTGGTTCTAGCGGGAAACAGACCCAGTACTTC	CASTSEPFGSSGKQTQYF
once	TRBV5-1	TRBJ1-1	-	TGCGCCAGCAGCTTTGGGGAGGCGAACACTGAAGCTTTCTTT	CASSFGEANTEAFF
-	TRBV9	TRBJ2-1	TRBD1	TGTGCCAGCAGCGTCACAGGGGGCCCACACAATGAGCAGTTCTTC	CASSVTGGPHNEQFF
-	TRBV30	TRBJ1-1	-	TGTGCCTGGAGTAGACAGGTCACCACTGAAGCTTTCTTT	CAWSRQVTTEAFF
-	TRBV5-4	TRBJ2-1	-	TGTGCCAGCAGCTTTCGGAGGGCGTCCTACAATGAGCAGTTCTTC	CASSFRRASYNEQFF
-	TRBV6-5	TRBJ1-2	-	TGTGCCAGCAGTTACTCTCGGGGGGGCTCCTATGGCTACACCTTC	CASSYSRGGSYGYTF
-	TRBV5-1	TRBJ2-3	TRBD1	TGCGCCAGCAACGATAGGACAGGGCCAGATACGCAGTATTTT	CASNDRTGPDTQYF
-	TRBV18	TRBJ1-4	-	TGTGCCAGCTCACCACCCGGGTCCCGTGAAAAACTGTTTTTT	CASSPPGSREKLFF
-	TRBV7-3	TRBJ1-3	TRBD1	TGTGCCAGCAGCCCCGACAGGGGGCCTGGAAACACCATATATTTT	CASSPDRGPGNTIYF
-	TRBV4-3	TRBJ1-2	-	TGCGCCAGCAGCCAAGACCGCTATGGCTACACCTTC	CASSQDRYGYTF
few	TRBV7-6	TRBJ2-1	TRBD2	TGTGCCAGCAGCTTAGGTCGTTGGACTAGCGGGGGGGCGAGGGGCTACAATGAGCAGTTCTTC	CASSLGRWTSGGARGYNEQFF
-	TRBV9	TRBJ2-5	TRBD2	TGTGCCAGCAGCGTACTAGCGGGGCAAGAGACCCAGTACTTC	CASSVLAGQETQYF